This passage covers 23 T cell receptor beta chains from one sample sequenced in a study of blood T cells in healthy people across ages. Together with a sample-barcoded 5' primer, a J-beta primer mix was included in a second PCR lasting roughly 6 to 12 cycles. TCRdb processed the 5' RACE reads anew with MiXCR; each CDR3 protein has one entry. The table records 1,500,000 or so distinct CDR3 sequences, approximately 42% of them present only once. The sequencing sample was made of blood. Every receptor here comes from a woman under 30 in good health.

The chain recombines TRBV20-1 with TRBJ1-2, with TRBD1 matching over 8 bases. The trim removed 6 bases at V and 8 bases at J, leaving 11 bases unmatched. In germline, CDR1 is DFQATT, CDR2 SNEGSKA (reference sequence). The CDR3 has 13 amino acids. The CDR3, as DNA: TGCAGTGCAGTACAGGACAGGGTACGGGGCTACACCTTC. As protein: CSAVQDRVRGYTF.

The rearrangement joins TRBV6-6 to TRBJ2-1, with D perhaps matching TRBD1 (5 bases). This CDR3 contains 16 residues. V shed 11 bases and J shed 0 bases, with 20 bases lying between them. From germline, CDR1 is MNHNY and CDR2 SVGAGI (reference sequence). Here the CDR3 reads CAAHNQGPSSYNEQFF. The DNA of the CDR3 is TGTGCCGCCCACAATCAGGGCCCCTCCTCCTACAATGAGCAGTTCTTC.

The chain links TRBV20-1 to TRBJ2-3; 14 bases map to TRBD2. Unmatched junction bases numbered 5, after V lost 5 bases and J lost 7 bases. The CDR3 spans 14 residues. In germline, CDR1 is DFQATT, CDR2 SNEGSKA (reference sequence). For the CDR3, the DNA is TGCAGTGCTCGGACTAGCGGGGGGTTAAATACGCAGTATTTT. Translation: CSARTSGGLNTQYF.

V and J are TRBV10-3 and TRBJ2-7, with D tentatively TRBD1 (6 bases). The germline gives CDR1 ENHRY, CDR2 SYGVKD. The V and J ends lost 6 bases and 6 bases respectively, with 18 bases between them. CDR3 length: 14 residues. The CDR3 sequence is CAIRPGQIFAEQYF. The DNA of the CDR3 is TGTGCCATCAGACCGGGACAAATTTTCGCCGAGCAGTACTTC.

This clonotype has just a few counts. The rearrangement joins TRBV6-5 to TRBJ1-2; 7 nucleotides line up with TRBD1. The junction had 7 bases not matched to a gene; V was cut back by 3 bases and J by 3 bases. CDR3 length: 15 amino acids. CDR1 is MNHEY, CDR2 SVGAGI, per germline. The CDR3 is CASSYLRQGDYGYTF. In DNA form, the CDR3 reads TGTGCCAGCAGTTATCTTAGACAGGGTGACTATGGCTACACCTTC.

The chain links TRBV20-1 to TRBJ2-5, with TRBD2 identical over 8 bases. This CDR3 comprises 16 residues. Losses at the gene ends were 5 bases for V and 1 base for J; bases not matched to a gene: 12. Germline values: CDR1 DFQATT, CDR2 SNEGSKA (reference sequence). The CDR3 loop is CSASPQAGEVQETQYF. CDR3 DNA sequence: TGCAGTGCTTCACCTCAAGCGGGGGAGGTCCAAGAGACCCAGTACTTC.

The J gene is TRBJ1-1, the V gene TRBV27; 7 bases line up with TRBD1. CDR1 is MNHEY, CDR2 SMNVEV, per germline (reference sequence). This CDR3 has 14 residues. The J segment lost 11 bases and the V segment lost 5 bases, leaving 14 bases of the junction unmatched. CDR3 protein: CASSPQTGLPGAFF. CDR3 nucleotide sequence: TGTGCCAGCAGTCCCCAGACAGGGCTCCCCGGGGCTTTCTTT.

This chain connects TRBV7-2 to TRBJ2-5; D is undetermined. From germline, CDR1 is SGHTA and CDR2 FQGNSA. CDR3 length equals 13 residues. The germline V and J ends were trimmed by 1 base and 11 bases, with 14 bases remaining between them. The CDR3 bases are TGTGCCAGCAGCTTAGACCCGAGAGGAGAGCAGTACTTC. Protein: CASSLDPRGEQYF.

This clonotype was detected only a few times. This chain joins TRBV4-1 and TRBJ2-7, with 8 nucleotides matching TRBD2. Germline values: CDR1 MGHRA, CDR2 YSYEKL. This CDR3 spans 19 amino acids. Germline trimming cut 0 bases from V and 0 bases from J; bases unmatched to any gene: 13. In DNA, the CDR3 is TGCGCCAGCAGCCAAGACGCGTCTAGCGGGTATGATCTCTCCTACGAGCAGTACTTC. Amino acids: CASSQDASSGYDLSYEQYF.

A few counts support this clonotype. The rearrangement joins TRBV7-9 to TRBJ1-2, with TRBD1 identical over 7 bases. Germline V gene data show CDR1 as SEHNR and CDR2 as FQNEAQ (reference sequence). The CDR3 is 13 residues long. With 3 bases clipped from V and 8 bases from J, the junction kept 6 bases outside the gene matches. CDR3 region: CASSLKGDSGYTF. The CDR3 DNA reads TGTGCCAGCAGCTTGAAAGGGGACAGCGGCTACACCTTC.

The V call is TRBV7-2, the J call TRBJ2-7; tentatively, D is TRBD1 (5 bases). CDR1 and CDR2 from the germline V gene are SGHTA and FQGNSA. CDR3 size: 13 residues. V dropped 5 bases and J dropped 4 bases, with 12 bases sitting between them. The CDR3 loop reads CASSHRTQYEQYF. The CDR3, as DNA: TGTGCCAGCAGCCACCGGACACAGTACGAGCAGTACTTC. Using reference TRBV7-2 and TRBJ2-7 for the parts outside the CDR3, the full variable domain is GAGVSQSPSNKVTEKGKDVELRCDPISGHTALYWYRQSLGQGLEFLIYFQGNSAPDKSGLPSDRFSAERTGGSVSTLTIQRTQQEDSAVYLCASSHRTQYEQYFGPGTRLTVT.

This clonotype was observed a few times. The chain couples TRBV9 to TRBJ1-4; D gene unclear. Per germline, CDR1 SGDLS and CDR2 YYNGEE. The CDR3 extends over 14 amino acids. Trimming stripped 4 bases from V and 5 bases from J, with 12 bases between. CDR3 sequence reads: CASSPTDGNEKLFF. DNA of the CDR3: TGTGCCAGCAGCCCGACGGACGGAAATGAAAAACTGTTTTTT.

This clonotype has more than one count but fewer than ten. The gene calls are TRBV20-1 and TRBJ2-1, with TRBD2 matching over 8 bases. The CDR3 runs 16 residues. The V segment lost 2 bases and the J segment 6 bases; nucleotides outside the gene matches: 12. Germline V gives CDR1 DFQATT, CDR2 SNEGSKA (reference sequence). The CDR3 DNA sequence: TGCAGTGCTAGACACCTGAGAAGCGGGGGTGTCAATGAGCAGTTCTTC. Protein sequence: CSARHLRSGGVNEQFF.

This clonotype was found many times. J is TRBJ1-5 and V is TRBV27, with D perhaps TRBD1 (5 bases). V lost 2 bases and J 7 bases, leaving 12 bases between the germline ends. Germline assignment: CDR1 MNHEY and CDR2 SMNVEV (reference sequence). The CDR3 totals 14 residues. DNA for the CDR3: TGTGCCAGCAGTTTACTGGGGGTAGGGCAGCCCCAGCATTTT. As protein: CASSLLGVGQPQHF.

This clonotype was observed a handful of times. The chain links TRBV12-3 or TRBV12-4 to TRBJ2-7, with D possibly matching TRBD2 (5 bases). This CDR3 is 16 amino acids long. Trimming pared 7 bases from V and 6 bases from J, leaving 25 bases between. CDR3 coding DNA: TGTGCCAGCACCACAATCAACCTTGAAAGCAGCGGCGAGCAGTACTTC. The encoded protein is CASTTINLESSGEQYF.

The table lists this clonotype with a few counts. This rearrangement joins TRBV27 to TRBJ1-2; 10 bases align to TRBD1. Germline-derived CDR1 and CDR2 are MNHEY and SMNVEV (reference sequence). The V gene end was trimmed by 3 bases and the J gene end by 4 bases; junction bases not matched to a gene: 8. This CDR3 spans 16 amino acids. In DNA form, the CDR3 reads TGTGCCAGCAGTTTCGGTGACGGGACAGGGGCCTATGGCTACACCTTC. Translating gives CASSFGDGTGAYGYTF.

The CDR3 spells CASSFLRQMNTEAFF. The CDR3 DNA sequence: TGCGCCAGCAGCTTCTTAAGACAGATGAACACTGAAGCTTTCTTT. The chain is built from TRBV5-1 and TRBJ1-1, with D possibly TRBD1 on 5 matching bases. Germline values: CDR1 SGHRS, CDR2 YFSETQ. This CDR3 region has 15 residues. V lost 2 bases to trimming and J lost 0 bases, with 11 bases between them.

This clonotype was observed a handful of times. The chain has TRBV7-9 and TRBJ1-5; D is ambiguous. Trimming removed 1 base at V and 7 bases at J, with 5 bases between. This CDR3 comprises 12 residues. CDR1 and CDR2 from the germline V gene are SEHNR and FQNEAQ (reference sequence). CDR3 sequence (DNA): TGTGCCAGCAGCTTAGGGGAGCAGCCCCAGCATTTT. Its protein product is CASSLGEQPQHF.

Only a few counts were recorded for this clonotype. The genes are TRBV12-3 or TRBV12-4 and TRBJ1-2; D is unresolved. Trimming shortened V by 3 bases and J by 2 bases, and 7 bases separated the two germline ends. This CDR3 is 13 amino acids long. CDR3 DNA: TGTGCCAGCAGTTTTCCTGGGAACTATGGCTACACCTTC. This sequence encodes CASSFPGNYGYTF.

The chain links TRBV4-3 to TRBJ1-5; D call uncertain. From germline, CDR1 is LGHNA and CDR2 YSLEER. V was trimmed by 8 bases and J by 8 bases, leaving 13 bases between them. There are 12 residues in the CDR3. Here the CDR3 DNA reads TGCGCCAGCCCTCCCCAGGAGGAGCCCCAGCATTTT. Protein product: CASPPQEEPQHF.

J is TRBJ1-4 and V is TRBV4-2; no clear D gene. The V and J ends lost 7 bases and 5 bases respectively, with 11 bases between them. CDR1 is LGHNA and CDR2 is YNFKEQ in the germline V gene. The CDR3 is 13 amino acids. In nucleotides, the CDR3 is TGTGCCAGCAAGGACGGCTTAAATGAAAAACTGTTTTTT. It is translated as CASKDGLNEKLFF.

As for this clonotype: A clone one base away is much larger, so this may be a read error. The J gene is TRBJ2-3, the V gene TRBV12-3 or TRBV12-4, with TRBD1 matching over 8 bases. The CDR3 length is 16 residues. The V gene end was trimmed by 2 bases and the J gene end by 3 bases; junction bases not matched to a gene: 7. DNA for the CDR3: TGTGCCAGCAGTTTAACCGGGACAGGTAGAACAGATACGCAGTATTTT. Amino acids: CASSLTGTGRTDTQYF.

The genes are TRBV6-5 and TRBJ1-3; unclear D gene. CDR1 and CDR2 from the germline V gene are MNHEY and SVGAGI. CDR3 length: 13 residues. The V end lost 6 bases, the J end lost 0 bases, and 6 bases lay between the germline ends. The CDR3, as DNA: TGTGCCAGCAGGCTATACTCTGGAAACACCATATATTTT. This gives the protein CASRLYSGNTIYF.